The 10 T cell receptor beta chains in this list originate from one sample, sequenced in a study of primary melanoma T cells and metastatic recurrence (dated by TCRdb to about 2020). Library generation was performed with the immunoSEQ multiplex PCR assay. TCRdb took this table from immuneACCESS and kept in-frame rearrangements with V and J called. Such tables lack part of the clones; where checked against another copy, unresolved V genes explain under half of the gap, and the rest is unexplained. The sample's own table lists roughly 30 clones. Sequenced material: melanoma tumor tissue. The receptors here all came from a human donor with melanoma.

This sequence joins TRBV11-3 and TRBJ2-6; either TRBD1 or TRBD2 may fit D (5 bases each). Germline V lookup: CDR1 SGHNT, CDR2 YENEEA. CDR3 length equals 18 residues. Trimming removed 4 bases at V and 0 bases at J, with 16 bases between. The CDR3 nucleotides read TGTGCCAGCAGCTCGAAGGGGACCGACATCTCTGGGGCCAACGTCCTGACTTTC. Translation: CASSSKGTDISGANVLTF.

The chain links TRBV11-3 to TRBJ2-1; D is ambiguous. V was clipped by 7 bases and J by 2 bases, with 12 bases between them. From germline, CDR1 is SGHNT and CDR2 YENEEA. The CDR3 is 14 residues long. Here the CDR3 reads CASKQTLAYNEQFF. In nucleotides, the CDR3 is TGTGCCAGCAAGCAGACCTTGGCCTACAATGAGCAGTTCTTC.

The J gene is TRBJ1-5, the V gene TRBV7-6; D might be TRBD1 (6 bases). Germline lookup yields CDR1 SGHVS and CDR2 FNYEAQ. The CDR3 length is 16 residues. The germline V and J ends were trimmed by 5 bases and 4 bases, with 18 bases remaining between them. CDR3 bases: TGTGCCAGCAGCGGGTTGGGGGGGGCAGAAAATCAGCCCCAGCATTTT. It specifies CASSGLGGAENQPQHF.

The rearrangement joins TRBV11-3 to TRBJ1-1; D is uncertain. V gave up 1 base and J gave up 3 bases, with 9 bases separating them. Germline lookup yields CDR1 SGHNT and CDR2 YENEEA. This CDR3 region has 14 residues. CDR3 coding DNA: TGTGCCAGCAGCTTAGTTGTATCGGACACTGAAGCTTTCTTT. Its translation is CASSLVVSDTEAFF. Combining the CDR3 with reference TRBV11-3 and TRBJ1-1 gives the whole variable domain EAGVVQSPRYKIIEKKQPVAFWCNPISGHNTLYWYLQNLGQGPELLIRYENEEAVDDSQLPKDRFSAERLKGVDSTLKIQPAELGDSAVYLCASSLVVSDTEAFFGQGTRLTVV.

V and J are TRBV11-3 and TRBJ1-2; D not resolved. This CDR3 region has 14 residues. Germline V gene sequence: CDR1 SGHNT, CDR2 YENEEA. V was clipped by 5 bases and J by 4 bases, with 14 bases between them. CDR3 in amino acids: CASSPSRLGYGYTF. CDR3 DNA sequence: TGTGCCAGCAGCCCCAGTCGCCTTGGCTATGGCTACACCTTC.

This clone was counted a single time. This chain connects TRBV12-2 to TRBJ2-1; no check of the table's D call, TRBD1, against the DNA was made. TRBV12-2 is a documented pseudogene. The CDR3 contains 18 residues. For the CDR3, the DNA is TGTGCAAGTCCAACCCGGGGGCAGGGGGCGCGAAGTTGCAATGAGCAGTTCTTC. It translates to CASPTRGQGARSCNEQFF.

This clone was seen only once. In DNA form, the CDR3 reads TGTGCCAGCAGCCCGTTAATTAACAGGGACTCAGGAAACACCATATATTTT. The encoded protein is CASSPLINRDSGNTIYF. The rearrangement joins TRBV11-3 to TRBJ1-3; tentatively, D is TRBD1 (6 bases). CDR3 size: 17 residues. CDR1 is SGHNT, CDR2 YENEEA, per germline. Trimming left V 5 bases short and J 4 bases short, with 21 bases between.

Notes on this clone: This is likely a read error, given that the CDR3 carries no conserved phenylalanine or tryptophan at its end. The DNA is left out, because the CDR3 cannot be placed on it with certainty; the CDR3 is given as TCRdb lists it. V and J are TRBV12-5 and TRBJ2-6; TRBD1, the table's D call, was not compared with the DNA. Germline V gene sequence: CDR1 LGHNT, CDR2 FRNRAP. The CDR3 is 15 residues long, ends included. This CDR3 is CASGLPALQDKVGPI.

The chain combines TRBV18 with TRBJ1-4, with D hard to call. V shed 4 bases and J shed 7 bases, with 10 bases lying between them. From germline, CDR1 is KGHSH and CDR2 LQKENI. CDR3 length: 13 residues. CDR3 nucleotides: TGTGCCAGCTCACAGGGAGAGGGTGAAAAACTGTTTTTT. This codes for CASSQGEGEKLFF. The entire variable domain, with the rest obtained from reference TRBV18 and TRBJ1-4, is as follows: NAGVMQNPRHLVRRRGQEARLRCSPMKGHSHVYWYRQLPEEGLKFMVYLQKENIIDESGMPKERFSAEFPKEGPSILRIQQVVRGDSAAYFCASSQGEGEKLFFGSGTQLSVL.

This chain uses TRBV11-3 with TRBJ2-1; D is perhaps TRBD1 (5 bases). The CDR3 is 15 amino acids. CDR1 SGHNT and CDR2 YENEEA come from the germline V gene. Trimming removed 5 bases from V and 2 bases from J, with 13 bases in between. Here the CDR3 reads CASSGPGAAYNEQFF. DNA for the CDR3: TGTGCCAGCAGCGGTCCTGGGGCCGCCTACAATGAGCAGTTCTTC.